The source of this T cell receptor (beta chain) is a study of CD8 T cells in Susac syndrome. RNA amounts of roughly 0.5 to 1 ug underwent reverse transcription with random hexamers. It was immunoSEQ multiplex PCR that amplified TCR beta CDR3 across 54 Vbeta and 13 Jbeta. TCRdb reprocessed the immunoSEQ multiplex PCR reads via MiXCR and lists one record per CDR3 protein. The top ten clones hold approximately 0.08% of a sample with a few hundred thousand distinct CDR3 sequences, 85% to 95% of them seen once. CDR1 and CDR2 from the germline V gene are KGHDR and SFDVKD. The CDR3 covers 11 residues. Trimming took off 10 bases at V and 6 bases at J, with 10 bases between the two ends.

V and J are TRBV24-1 and TRBJ2-3; D is uncertain. The material sequenced was CD4+ T cells from PBMCs. The source of this sequence is a human donor with multiple sclerosis. CDR3 DNA sequence: TGTGCCACGGGCGCAAGGGATACGCAGTATTTT. As protein: CATGARDTQYF.